What follows are 27 T cell receptor beta chains derived from one specimen sequenced in a study of T cells in Graves' hyperthyroidism and ophthalmopathy. What was amplified from RNA transcripts were TCR beta CDR3 regions. The HTBI primer set drove a first-round RT-PCR of the TCR CDR3. TCRdb reprocessed the multiplex PCR reads via MiXCR and lists one record per CDR3 protein. The sample has 340,000 or so distinct CDR3 sequences; roughly 18% are singletons. Specimen: blood. These receptors all come from a woman in her forties or fifties with Graves' hyperthyroidism.

The rearrangement uses TRBV13 and TRBJ2-2, with TRBD1 as a possible D gene (5 bases). The germline V gene encodes CDR1 PRHDT and CDR2 FYEKMQ (reference sequence). With 6 bases removed from V and 5 bases from J, the gap between germline ends came to 10 bases. This CDR3 is 13 amino acids long. CDR3 nucleotide sequence: TGTGCCAGCAGACCAGGGTGGACCGGGGAGCTGTTTTTT. The encoded protein is CASRPGWTGELFF. Drawing the rest from reference TRBV13 and TRBJ2-2, the complete variable domain is AAGVIQSPRHLIKEKRETATLKCYPIPRHDTVYWYQQGPGQDPQFLISFYEKMQSDKGSIPDRFSAQQFSDYHSELNMSSLELGDSALYFCASRPGWTGELFFGEGSRLTVL.

The genes are TRBV28 and TRBJ1-5; D is uncertain. The CDR3 totals 12 residues. V was pared by 3 bases and J by 4 bases, with 4 bases between. Germline loops: CDR1 MDHEN, CDR2 SYDVKM. The CDR3 DNA sequence: TGTGCCAGCAGTTTTTGGAATCAGCCCCAGCATTTT. It codes for CASSFWNQPQHF.

This clonotype showed up just a few times. This rearrangement joins TRBV5-6 to TRBJ2-3, with 9 bases aligning to TRBD1. Trimming took 4 bases from V and 1 from J; bases not matched to a gene: 4. Germline assignment: CDR1 SGHDT and CDR2 YYEEEE. The CDR3 spans 15 residues. DNA for the CDR3: TGTGCCAGCAGCGGATGGACAGGGGGCACAGATACGCAGTATTTT. The encoded protein is CASSGWTGGTDTQYF.

V is TRBV2 and J is TRBJ2-2, with D possibly being TRBD1 (6 bases). V lost 6 bases and J lost 1, with 15 bases in between. The V gene's germline CDR1 is SNHLY and CDR2 FYNNEI. This CDR3 is 16 amino acids long. The CDR3 nucleotides are TGTGCCAGCAGCTTACAGGGTATCCGGAACACCGGGGAGCTGTTTTTT. Protein: CASSLQGIRNTGELFF.

This clonotype was observed a few times. The rearrangement links TRBV4-1 to TRBJ2-7, with a weak D call TRBD1 (6 bases). CDR3 size: 12 residues. The V and J ends lost 4 bases and 7 bases respectively, with 11 bases between them. Germline-derived CDR1 and CDR2 are MGHRA and YSYEKL. The DNA of the CDR3 is TGCGCCAGCAGCCCATCCACAGGGGAGCAGTACTTC. Its translation: CASSPSTGEQYF.

A few counts support this clonotype. V is TRBV6-1 and J is TRBJ2-3; 7 bases are shared with TRBD1. The ends lost 2 bases at V and 4 bases at J; junction bases unmatched: 6. The CDR3 spans 15 residues. In germline, CDR1 is MNHNS, CDR2 SASEGT. The CDR3: CASSEPQGDADTQYF. Here the CDR3 DNA reads TGTGCCAGCAGTGAACCCCAGGGGGACGCAGATACGCAGTATTTT.

This clonotype was observed a handful of times. The J gene is TRBJ1-2, the V gene TRBV6-1, with D perhaps TRBD1 (6 bases). Trimming shortened V by 6 bases and J by 8 bases, and 25 bases separated the two germline ends. The CDR3 length is 16 residues. Germline values: CDR1 MNHNS, CDR2 SASEGT. CDR3 residues: CASRNQDRGGREGYTF. CDR3 nucleotides: TGTGCCAGCAGGAATCAGGATCGCGGGGGGCGAGAAGGCTACACCTTC.

In this sample, this clonotype turned up many times. The gene calls are TRBV27 and TRBJ2-7; D is unclear. Trimming removed 2 bases at V and 1 base at J, with 9 bases between. The CDR3 has 14 residues. Germline lookup yields CDR1 MNHEY and CDR2 SMNVEV (reference sequence). The CDR3 loop is CASSLTVQSYEQYV. The CDR3 DNA is TGTGCCAGCAGTTTAACTGTACAGTCCTACGAGCAGTACGTC.

The sample holds many counts of this clonotype. The gene calls are TRBV12-3 or TRBV12-4 and TRBJ2-5; D is undetermined. The CDR3 sequence is 13 residues long. The V end lost 3 bases, the J end lost 1 base, and 6 bases lay between the germline ends. The CDR3 nucleotides read TGTGCCAGCAGTTTGGTCACCCAAGAGACCCAGTACTTC. Translation: CASSLVTQETQYF.

V usage is TRBV7-9 and J usage is TRBJ2-1; weak D call: TRBD2 (5 bases). Trimming took 1 base from V and 12 from J, leaving 13 bases between them. CDR1 SEHNR and CDR2 FQNEAQ come from the germline V gene (reference sequence). The CDR3 has 13 amino acids. The CDR3 sequence: CASSLGLSRGQFF. The DNA of the CDR3 is TGTGCCAGCAGCTTAGGACTCTCACGGGGGCAGTTCTTC.

In this sample, this clonotype turned up a few times. J is TRBJ2-1 and V is TRBV29-1; 7 nucleotides line up with TRBD2. The CDR3 spans 16 residues. CDR1 and CDR2 (germline): SQVTM, ANQGSEA. Germline trimming cut 4 bases from V and 8 bases from J; bases unmatched to any gene: 17. The CDR3 DNA sequence: TGCAGCGTTGCCGTAAGTGGGAGCGGGATATCGTATGAGCAGTTCTTC. Protein: CSVAVSGSGISYEQFF.

This clonotype was seen many times. The CDR3 reads CASSSGGGEQYV. CDR3 in DNA: TGTGCCAGCAGCTCTGGGGGAGGCGAGCAGTACGTC. This sequence joins TRBV11-2 and TRBJ2-7; D is possibly TRBD2 (6 bases). V was trimmed by 4 bases and J by 6 bases, leaving 10 bases between them. Germline values: CDR1 SGHAT, CDR2 FQNNGV. This CDR3 has 12 residues.

The V call is TRBV4-1, the J call TRBJ2-3; no definite D call. The germline gives CDR1 MGHRA, CDR2 YSYEKL. The CDR3 loop spans 13 amino acids. The V gene lost 5 bases and the J gene lost 6 bases, with 12 bases spanning the gap. CDR3: CASSYLPTDTQYF. The DNA for the CDR3 is TGCGCCAGCAGCTACCTCCCCACGGATACGCAGTATTTT.

Of note for this clonotype: Being one base from a much bigger clone, this may be a read error. The chain has TRBV25-1 and TRBJ2-1, with TRBD1 matching over 7 bases. CDR1 MGHDK and CDR2 SYGVNS come from the germline V gene. The CDR3 has 14 residues. V was clipped by 4 bases and J by 0 bases; unmatched bases: 0. The CDR3 DNA reads as TGTGCCAGCAGTGGGGACAGCTCCTACAATGAGCAGTTCTTC. Amino acids: CASSGDSSYNEQFF.

The chain carries TRBV6-1 and TRBJ2-1, with D uncertain. The CDR3 has 12 amino acids. With 4 bases removed from V and 7 bases from J, the gap between germline ends came to 8 bases. The germline V gene has CDR1 MNHNS and CDR2 SASEGT. CDR3 sequence reads: CASSVHANEQFF. Written as DNA, the CDR3 is TGTGCCAGCAGTGTTCACGCGAATGAGCAGTTCTTC.

Many counts were recorded for this clonotype. V gene TRBV2 combines with J gene TRBJ2-1; 10 bases fit TRBD2. Germline-derived CDR1 and CDR2 are SNHLY and FYNNEI. Trimming cost V 4 bases and J 1 base; bases outside gene matches: 4. CDR3 length: 16 residues. The CDR3 loop is CASSVPSGGSYNEQFF. In DNA form, the CDR3 reads TGTGCCAGCAGTGTCCCTAGCGGGGGATCCTACAATGAGCAGTTCTTC.

The gene calls are TRBV2 and TRBJ2-2; 11 bases align to TRBD1. CDR3 length: 16 residues. Germline trimming cut 6 bases from V and 1 base from J; bases unmatched to any gene: 4. Germline CDR1 and CDR2: SNHLY and FYNNEI. CDR3 residues: CASRGTGGLNTGELFF. The CDR3 DNA reads TGTGCCAGCAGGGGGACAGGGGGATTGAACACCGGGGAGCTGTTTTTT.

This clonotype was picked up a small number of times. The chain combines TRBV7-2 with TRBJ1-2; D uncertain. V lost 4 bases and J 8 bases, leaving 11 bases between the germline ends. Per the germline V gene, CDR1 is SGHTA and CDR2 is FQGNSA. The CDR3 covers 12 residues. In DNA, the CDR3 is TGTGCCAGCAGCTCTACGAGGGAAGGCTACACCTTC. Its protein is CASSSTREGYTF.

This clonotype was seen only once. The V gene is TRBV28, the J gene TRBJ1-2; D is uncertain. CDR1 MDHEN and CDR2 SYDVKM come from the germline V gene. The CDR3 contains 15 residues. The germline V and J ends were trimmed by 5 bases and 4 bases, with 17 bases remaining between them. The CDR3 nucleotides read TGTGCCAGCAGTCCCCAGTTTACGGAGTTCTATGGCTACACCTTC. It specifies CASSPQFTEFYGYTF.

This clonotype was seen only a few times. The chain has TRBV12-3 or TRBV12-4 and TRBJ2-4, with D possibly TRBD1 on 6 matching bases. Trimming pared 1 base from V and 10 bases from J, leaving 14 bases between. This CDR3 region has 14 residues. CDR3 amino acids: CASSLGPQGSIQYF. CDR3 sequence (DNA): TGTGCCAGCAGTTTAGGCCCCCAGGGGTCGATTCAGTACTTC.

The chain is built from TRBV5-1 and TRBJ2-3; 13 bases agree with TRBD2. With V trimmed by 0 bases and J by 3 bases, 4 bases remained unmatched. Germline V gives CDR1 SGHRS, CDR2 YFSETQ. CDR3 length equals 17 residues. Here the CDR3 reads CASSLGLAGGTTDTQYF. Here the CDR3 DNA reads TGCGCCAGCAGCTTGGGACTAGCGGGAGGTACTACAGATACGCAGTATTTT.

This clonotype came up many times. The gene calls are TRBV10-2 and TRBJ2-3; D gene ambiguous. Germline lookup yields CDR1 WSHSY and CDR2 SAAADI. CDR3 length equals 14 residues. V lost 2 bases to trimming and J lost 2 bases, with 8 bases between them. For the CDR3, the DNA is TGCGCCAGCAGTGAGCCAGACAACACAGATACGCAGTATTTT. Translation gives CASSEPDNTDTQYF.

There are many counts of this clonotype. This chain links TRBV20-1 with TRBJ1-2; 8 positions agree with TRBD1. This CDR3 is built from 15 residues. Germline loops: CDR1 DFQATT, CDR2 SNEGSKA (reference sequence). The V gene end was trimmed by 5 bases and the J gene end by 4 bases; junction bases not matched to a gene: 12. Here the CDR3 reads CSAQRLDRGGYGYTF. CDR3 sequence (DNA): TGCAGTGCTCAAAGACTAGACAGGGGAGGCTATGGCTACACCTTC.

The rearrangement links TRBV18 to TRBJ2-3; the D is unclear. The CDR3 has 14 residues. Trimming removed 3 bases at V and 2 bases at J, with 9 bases between. The germline V gene has CDR1 KGHSH and CDR2 LQKENI. The CDR3 region has the DNA TGTGCCAGCTCACCCGCACCCCCCACAGATACGCAGTATTTT. This encodes CASSPAPPTDTQYF.

This clonotype occurred a few times. The gene calls are TRBV24-1 and TRBJ2-3, with D perhaps given as TRBD1 or TRBD2 (5 bases each). Trimming took 9 bases from V and 2 from J, leaving 11 bases between them. The germline V gene has CDR1 KGHDR and CDR2 SFDVKD. The CDR3 has 13 amino acids. The CDR3 is CATGGHDTDTQYF. The CDR3 DNA reads as TGTGCCACCGGAGGACACGACACAGATACGCAGTATTTT.

This clonotype was detected a few times. This chain uses TRBV3-1 with TRBJ2-3; TRBD2 aligns across 7 bases. Trimming took 4 bases from V and 2 from J; bases not matched to a gene: 6. This CDR3 has 15 amino acids. The V gene's germline CDR1 is LGHDT and CDR2 YNNKEL (reference sequence). The CDR3 spells CASSPGRDFTDTQYF. The DNA for the CDR3 is TGTGCCAGCAGCCCGGGGAGGGACTTCACAGATACGCAGTATTTT.

Many counts were recorded for this clonotype. The CDR3 DNA follows: TGTGCCAGCAGTTACGCGGCGACAGATACGCAGTATTTT. Translated, it gives CASSYAATDTQYF. The chain is built from TRBV6-1 and TRBJ2-3; D is unresolved. This CDR3 spans 13 amino acids. From germline, CDR1 is MNHNS and CDR2 SASEGT. Trimming cost V 5 bases and J 3 bases, with 9 bases left between them.